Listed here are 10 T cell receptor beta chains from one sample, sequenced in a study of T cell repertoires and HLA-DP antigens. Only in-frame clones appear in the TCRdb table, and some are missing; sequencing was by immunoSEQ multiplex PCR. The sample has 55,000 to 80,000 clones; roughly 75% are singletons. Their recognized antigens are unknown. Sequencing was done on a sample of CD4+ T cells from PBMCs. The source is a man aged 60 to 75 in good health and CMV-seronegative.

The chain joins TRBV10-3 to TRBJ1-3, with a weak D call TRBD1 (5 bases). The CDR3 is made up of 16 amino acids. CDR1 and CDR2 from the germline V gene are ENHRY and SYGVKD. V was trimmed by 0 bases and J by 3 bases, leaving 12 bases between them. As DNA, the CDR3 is TGTGCCATCAGTGAGTCGATGGGGACGGGTGGAAACACCATATATTTT. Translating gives CAISESMGTGGNTIYF.

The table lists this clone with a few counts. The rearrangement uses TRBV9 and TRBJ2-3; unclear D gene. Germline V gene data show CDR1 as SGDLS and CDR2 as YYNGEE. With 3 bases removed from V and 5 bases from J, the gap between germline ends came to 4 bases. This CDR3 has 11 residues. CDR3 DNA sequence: TGTGCCAGCAGCGCTAGAGATACGCAGTATTTT. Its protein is CASSARDTQYF.

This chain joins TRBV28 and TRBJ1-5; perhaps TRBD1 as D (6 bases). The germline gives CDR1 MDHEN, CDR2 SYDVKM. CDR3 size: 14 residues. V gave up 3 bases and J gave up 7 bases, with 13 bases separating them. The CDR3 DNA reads TGTGCCAGCAGTTTGGTTTCAGGGACACAGCCCCAGCATTTT. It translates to CASSLVSGTQPQHF. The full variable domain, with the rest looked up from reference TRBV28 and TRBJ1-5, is DVKVTQSSRYLVKRTGEKVFLECVQDMDHENMFWYRQDPGLGLRLIYFSYDVKMKEKGDIPEGYSVSREKKERFSLILESASTNQTSMYLCASSLVSGTQPQHFGDGTRLSIL.

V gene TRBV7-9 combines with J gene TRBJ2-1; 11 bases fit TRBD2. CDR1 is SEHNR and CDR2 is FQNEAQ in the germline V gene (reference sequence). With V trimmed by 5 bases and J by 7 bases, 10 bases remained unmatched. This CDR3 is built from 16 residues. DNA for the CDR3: TGTGCCAGCAGCCTAATGGGACTAGCGGTTGGGAATGAGCAGTTCTTC. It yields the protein CASSLMGLAVGNEQFF.

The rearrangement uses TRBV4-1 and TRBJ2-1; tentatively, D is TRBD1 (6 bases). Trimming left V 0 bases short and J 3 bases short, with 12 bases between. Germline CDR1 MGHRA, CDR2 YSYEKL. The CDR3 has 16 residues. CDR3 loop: CASSQDLGTRYNEQFF. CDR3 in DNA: TGCGCCAGCAGCCAAGATCTTGGGACACGCTACAATGAGCAGTTCTTC.

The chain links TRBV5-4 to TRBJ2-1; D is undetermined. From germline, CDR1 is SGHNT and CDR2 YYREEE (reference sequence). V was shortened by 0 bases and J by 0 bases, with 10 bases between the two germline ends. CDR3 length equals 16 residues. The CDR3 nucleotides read TGTGCCAGCAGCTTGGCCCCAGATAGCTCCTACAATGAGCAGTTCTTC. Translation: CASSLAPDSSYNEQFF.

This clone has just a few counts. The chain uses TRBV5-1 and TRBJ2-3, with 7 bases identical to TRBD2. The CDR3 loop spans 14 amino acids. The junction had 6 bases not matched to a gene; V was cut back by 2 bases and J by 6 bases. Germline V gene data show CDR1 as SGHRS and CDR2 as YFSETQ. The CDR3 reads CASSLLASGDTQYF. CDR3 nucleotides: TGCGCCAGCAGCTTACTAGCGTCGGGTGATACGCAGTATTTT.

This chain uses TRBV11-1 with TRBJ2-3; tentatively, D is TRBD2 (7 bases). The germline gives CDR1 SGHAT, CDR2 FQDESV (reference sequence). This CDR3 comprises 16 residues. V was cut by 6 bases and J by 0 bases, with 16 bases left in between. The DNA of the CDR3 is TGTGCCAGCAGGAGGGGGGGTAGCGGGAGCACAGATACGCAGTATTTT. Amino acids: CASRRGGSGSTDTQYF.

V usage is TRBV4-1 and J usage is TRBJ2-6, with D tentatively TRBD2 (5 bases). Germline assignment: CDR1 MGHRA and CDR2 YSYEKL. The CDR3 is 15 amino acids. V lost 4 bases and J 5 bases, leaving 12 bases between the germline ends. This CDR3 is CASSLAPGRANVLTF. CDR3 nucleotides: TGCGCCAGCAGCCTGGCACCGGGGAGGGCCAACGTCCTGACTTTC.

The CDR3 spells CASSLAWGSENQPQHF. In nucleotides, the CDR3 is TGTGCCAGCAGCTTGGCCTGGGGGTCGGAAAATCAGCCCCAGCATTTT. The V gene is TRBV5-5, the J gene TRBJ1-5; maybe TRBD1 (5 bases). V lost 0 bases and J 4 bases, leaving 14 bases between the germline ends. The CDR3 extends over 16 amino acids. Per the germline V gene, CDR1 is SGHKS and CDR2 is YYEKEE (reference sequence).